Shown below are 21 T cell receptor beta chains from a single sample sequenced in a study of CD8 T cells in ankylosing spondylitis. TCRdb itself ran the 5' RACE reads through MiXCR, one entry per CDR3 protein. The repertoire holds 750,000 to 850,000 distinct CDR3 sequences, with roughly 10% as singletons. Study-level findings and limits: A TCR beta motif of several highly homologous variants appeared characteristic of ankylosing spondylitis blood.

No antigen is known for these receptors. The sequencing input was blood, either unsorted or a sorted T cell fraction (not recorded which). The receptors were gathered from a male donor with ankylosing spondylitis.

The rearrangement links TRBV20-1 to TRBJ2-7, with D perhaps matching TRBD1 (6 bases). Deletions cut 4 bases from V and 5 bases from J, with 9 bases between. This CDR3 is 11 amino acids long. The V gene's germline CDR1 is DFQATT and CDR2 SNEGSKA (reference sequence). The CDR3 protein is CSANRAHEQYF. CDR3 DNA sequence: TGCAGTGCTAACAGGGCCCACGAGCAGTACTTC.

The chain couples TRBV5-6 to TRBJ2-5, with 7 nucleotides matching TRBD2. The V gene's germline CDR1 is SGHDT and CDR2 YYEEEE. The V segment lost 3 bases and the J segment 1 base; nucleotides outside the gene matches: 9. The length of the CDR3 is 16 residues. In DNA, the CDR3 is TGTGCCAGCAGCTCCCTAAAGACTAGCCGCCAAGAGACCCAGTACTTC. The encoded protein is CASSSLKTSRQETQYF. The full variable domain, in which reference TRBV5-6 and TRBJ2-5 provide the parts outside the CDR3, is DAGVTQSPTHLIKTRGQQVTLRCSPKSGHDTVSWYQQALGQGPQFIFQYYEEEERQRGNFPDRFSGHQFPNYSSELNVNALLLGDSALYLCASSSLKTSRQETQYFGPGTRLLVL.

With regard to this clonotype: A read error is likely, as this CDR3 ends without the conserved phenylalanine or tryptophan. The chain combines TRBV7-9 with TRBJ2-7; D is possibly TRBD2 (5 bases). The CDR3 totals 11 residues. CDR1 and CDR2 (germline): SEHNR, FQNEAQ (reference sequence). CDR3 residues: CASSLAVEQYL. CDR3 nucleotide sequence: TGTGCCAGCAGCCTAGCCGTTGAGCAGTACCTC.

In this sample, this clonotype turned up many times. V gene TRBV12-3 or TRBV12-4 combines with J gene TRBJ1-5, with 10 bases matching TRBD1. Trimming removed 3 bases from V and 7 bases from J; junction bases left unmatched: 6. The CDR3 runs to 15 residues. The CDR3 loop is CASSLVDRGRQPQHF. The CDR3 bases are TGTGCCAGCAGTTTGGTGGACAGGGGGAGGCAGCCCCAGCATTTT.

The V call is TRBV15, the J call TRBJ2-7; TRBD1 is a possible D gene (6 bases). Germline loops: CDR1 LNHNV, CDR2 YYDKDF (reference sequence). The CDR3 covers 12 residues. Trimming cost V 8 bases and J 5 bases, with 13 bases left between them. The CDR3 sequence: CATSDRGDEQYF. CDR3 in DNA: TGTGCCACCTCGGACAGAGGAGACGAGCAGTACTTC.

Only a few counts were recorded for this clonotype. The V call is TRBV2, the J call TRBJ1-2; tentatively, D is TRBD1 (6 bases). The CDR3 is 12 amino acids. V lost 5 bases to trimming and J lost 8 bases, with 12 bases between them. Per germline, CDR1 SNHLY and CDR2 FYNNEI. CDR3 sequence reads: CASSSGTPGYTF. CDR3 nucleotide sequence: TGTGCCAGCAGTTCCGGGACACCGGGCTACACCTTC.

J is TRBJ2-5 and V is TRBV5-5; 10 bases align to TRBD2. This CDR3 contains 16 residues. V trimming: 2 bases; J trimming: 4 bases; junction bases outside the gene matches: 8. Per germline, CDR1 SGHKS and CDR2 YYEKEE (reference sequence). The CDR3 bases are TGTGCCAGCAGCTTCGGACTAGCGGAGGCGGCAGAGACCCAGTACTTC. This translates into CASSFGLAEAAETQYF.

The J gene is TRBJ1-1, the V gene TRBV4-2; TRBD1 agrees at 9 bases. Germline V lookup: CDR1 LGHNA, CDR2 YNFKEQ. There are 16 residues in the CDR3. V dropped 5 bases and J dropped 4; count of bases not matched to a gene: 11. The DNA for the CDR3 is TGTGCCAGCAGCACCCGGGACAGGGAAGGAAGCACTGAAGCTTTCTTT. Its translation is CASSTRDREGSTEAFF.

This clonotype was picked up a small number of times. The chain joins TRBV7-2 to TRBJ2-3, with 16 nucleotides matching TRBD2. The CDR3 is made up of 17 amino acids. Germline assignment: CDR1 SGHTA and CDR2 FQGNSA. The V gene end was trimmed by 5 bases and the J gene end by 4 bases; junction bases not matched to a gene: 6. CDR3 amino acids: CASSRRGTSGRADTQYF. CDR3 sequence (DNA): TGTGCCAGCAGCCGACGGGGGACTAGCGGGAGGGCAGATACGCAGTATTTT.

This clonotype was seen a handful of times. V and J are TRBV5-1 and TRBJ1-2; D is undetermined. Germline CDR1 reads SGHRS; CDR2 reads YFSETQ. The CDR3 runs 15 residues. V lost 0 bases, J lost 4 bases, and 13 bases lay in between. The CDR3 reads CASSLAARDPYGYTF. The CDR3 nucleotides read TGCGCCAGCAGCTTGGCCGCCAGAGACCCCTATGGCTACACCTTC.

The CDR3 is CASSYAGLAGGMSNIQYF. DNA of the CDR3: TGTGCCAGCAGTTACGCGGGACTAGCGGGGGGTATGTCAAACATTCAGTACTTC. The chain uses TRBV6-2 or TRBV6-3 and TRBJ2-4; 15 nucleotides match TRBD2. The ends lost 2 bases at V and 6 bases at J; junction bases unmatched: 8. The CDR3 extends over 18 amino acids. Germline CDR1 is MNHEY and CDR2 is SVGEGT.

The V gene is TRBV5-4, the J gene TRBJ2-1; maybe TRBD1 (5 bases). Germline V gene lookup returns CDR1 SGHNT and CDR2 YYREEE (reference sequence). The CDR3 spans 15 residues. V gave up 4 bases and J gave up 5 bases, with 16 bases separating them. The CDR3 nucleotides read TGTGCCAGCAGCGTGGTCAGGGAAGGAAACAATGAGCAGTTCTTC. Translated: CASSVVREGNNEQFF.

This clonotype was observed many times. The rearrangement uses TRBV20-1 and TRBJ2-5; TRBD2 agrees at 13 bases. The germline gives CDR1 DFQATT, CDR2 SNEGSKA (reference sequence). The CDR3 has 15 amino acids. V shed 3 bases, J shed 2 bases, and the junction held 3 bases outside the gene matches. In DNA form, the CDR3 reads TGCAGTGCTAGGGGACTAGCGGGAAGGCAAGAGACCCAGTACTTC. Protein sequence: CSARGLAGRQETQYF.

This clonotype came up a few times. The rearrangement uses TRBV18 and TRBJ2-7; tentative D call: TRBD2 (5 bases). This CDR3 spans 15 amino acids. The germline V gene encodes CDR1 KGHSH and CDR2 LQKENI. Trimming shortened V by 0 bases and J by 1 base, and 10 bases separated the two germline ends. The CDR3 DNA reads TGTGCCAGCTCACCACCAGGGAGTTGGTCCTACGAGCAGTACTTC. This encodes CASSPPGSWSYEQYF.

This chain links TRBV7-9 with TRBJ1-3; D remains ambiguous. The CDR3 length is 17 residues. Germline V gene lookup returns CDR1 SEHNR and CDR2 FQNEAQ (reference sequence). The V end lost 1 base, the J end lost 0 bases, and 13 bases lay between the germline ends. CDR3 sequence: CASSLEASPSSGNTIYF. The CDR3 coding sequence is TGTGCCAGCAGCTTAGAGGCGTCCCCGAGCTCTGGAAACACCATATATTTT.

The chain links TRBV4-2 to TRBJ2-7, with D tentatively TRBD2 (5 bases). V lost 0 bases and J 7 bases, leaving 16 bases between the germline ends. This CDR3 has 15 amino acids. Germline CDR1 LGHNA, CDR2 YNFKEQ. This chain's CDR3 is CASSQDSPDGVEQYF. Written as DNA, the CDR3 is TGTGCCAGCAGCCAAGATTCGCCGGACGGGGTGGAGCAGTACTTC.

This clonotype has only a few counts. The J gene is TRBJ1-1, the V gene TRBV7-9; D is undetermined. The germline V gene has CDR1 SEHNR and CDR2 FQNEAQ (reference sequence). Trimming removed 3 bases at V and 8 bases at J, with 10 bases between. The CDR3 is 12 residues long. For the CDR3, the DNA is TGTGCCAGCAGCTTGGGAATCCAGGAAGCTTTCTTT. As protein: CASSLGIQEAFF.

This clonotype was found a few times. This chain's CDR3 is CASSNTGVDGYTF. In nucleotides, the CDR3 is TGTGCCAGCAGTAATACAGGGGTGGATGGCTACACCTTC. This chain joins TRBV6-1 and TRBJ1-2, with 7 bases that match TRBD1. CDR1 and CDR2 (germline): MNHNS, SASEGT. Trimming took 5 bases from V and 6 from J; bases not matched to a gene: 6. This CDR3 contains 13 residues.

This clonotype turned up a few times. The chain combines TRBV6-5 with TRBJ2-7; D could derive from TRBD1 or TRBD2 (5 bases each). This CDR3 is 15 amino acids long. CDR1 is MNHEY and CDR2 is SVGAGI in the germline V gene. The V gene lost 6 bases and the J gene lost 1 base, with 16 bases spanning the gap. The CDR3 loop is CASSYGGMVSYEQYF. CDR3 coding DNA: TGTGCCAGCAGCTATGGGGGAATGGTGTCCTACGAGCAGTACTTC.

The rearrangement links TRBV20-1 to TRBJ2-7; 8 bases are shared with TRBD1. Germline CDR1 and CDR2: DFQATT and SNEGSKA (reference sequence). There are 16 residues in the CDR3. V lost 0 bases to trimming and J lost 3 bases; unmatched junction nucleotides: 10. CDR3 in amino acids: CSARDFRTGLSYEQYF. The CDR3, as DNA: TGCAGTGCTAGAGATTTTAGGACAGGGCTAAGCTACGAGCAGTACTTC.

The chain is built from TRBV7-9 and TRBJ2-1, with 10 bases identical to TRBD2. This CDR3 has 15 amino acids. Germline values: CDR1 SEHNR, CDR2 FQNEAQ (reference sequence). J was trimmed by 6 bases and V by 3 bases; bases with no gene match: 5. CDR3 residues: CASSFQLAGSNEQFF. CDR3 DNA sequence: TGTGCCAGCAGCTTCCAACTAGCGGGATCCAATGAGCAGTTCTTC.